The next 11 T cell receptor beta chains were all read from a single sample in a study of blood T cell repertoires in COVID-19. TCRdb's table, derived via immunoSEQ multiplex PCR, lists solely in-frame clones and lacks some. This table has around 320,000 clones, roughly 85% appearing once. Sequences were obtained from peripheral blood. The receptors stem from a human donor in a cohort sampled during active COVID-19.

V gene TRBV3-1 (or the pseudogene TRBV3-2) combines with J gene TRBJ1-4; 11 bases are a match to TRBD1. This CDR3 has 15 residues. After removal of 4 bases from V and 4 bases from J, the junction contained 2 bases not matched to a gene. Per the germline V gene, CDR1 is LGHDT and CDR2 is YNNKEL (reference sequence). The CDR3 loop is CASSPGQGGNEKLFF. In DNA, the CDR3 is TGTGCCAGCAGCCCGGGACAGGGGGGTAATGAAAAACTGTTTTTT.

Note on this clone: This CDR3 is also generated by other DNA sequences in the sample. The V gene is TRBV18, the J gene TRBJ1-5, with a possible D match to TRBD1 (5 bases). Trimming cost V 6 bases and J 0 bases, with 12 bases left between them. CDR3 length: 15 residues. Germline V gene sequence: CDR1 KGHSH, CDR2 LQKENI. For the CDR3, the DNA is TGTGCCAGCTCGCGTACAGGCGATAGCAATCAGCCCCAGCATTTT. This codes for CASSRTGDSNQPQHF.

The chain is built from TRBV3-1 (or the pseudogene TRBV3-2) and TRBJ2-4, with D unclear. With 0 bases removed from V and 5 bases from J, the gap between germline ends came to 11 bases. From germline, CDR1 is LGHDT and CDR2 YNNKEL (reference sequence). The CDR3 runs 15 residues. CDR3 in amino acids: CASSQEVRPENIQYF. DNA of the CDR3: TGTGCCAGCAGCCAAGAGGTGCGGCCCGAAAACATTCAGTACTTC.

This chain uses TRBV5-6 with TRBJ2-2; 9 positions agree with TRBD1. The ends lost 1 base at V and 4 bases at J; junction bases unmatched: 5. CDR1 and CDR2 (germline): SGHDT, YYEEEE. The CDR3 covers 16 residues. CDR3 loop: CASSLWGQGFTGELFF. CDR3 sequence (DNA): TGTGCCAGCAGCTTGTGGGGACAGGGATTCACCGGGGAGCTGTTTTTT.

CDR3 protein: CASSSGTVTYEQYF. The CDR3 region has the DNA TGTGCCAGCAGCTCCGGGACAGTAACCTACGAGCAGTACTTC. The rearrangement links TRBV5-4 to TRBJ2-7; TRBD1 aligns across 7 bases. The CDR3 loop spans 14 amino acids. From germline, CDR1 is SGHNT and CDR2 YYREEE (reference sequence). V lost 3 bases and J lost 2; bases outside the gene matches: 5.

The chain uses TRBV23-1 and TRBJ2-7, with D perhaps TRBD1 (6 bases). TRBV23-1 is placed among ORFs of uncertain function. The CDR3 length is 17 residues. V dropped 0 bases and J dropped 2 bases, with 17 bases sitting between them. CDR3 amino acids: CASSQSPLPGTTYEQYF. CDR3 nucleotide sequence: TGCGCCAGCAGTCAATCGCCCCTACCGGGGACAACCTACGAGCAGTACTTC.

The rearrangement joins TRBV11-2 to TRBJ1-3, with D possibly matching TRBD1 (6 bases). The V gene lost 4 bases and the J gene lost 0 bases, with 13 bases spanning the gap. CDR1 is SGHAT and CDR2 is FQNNGV in the germline V gene. The CDR3 covers 16 residues. The CDR3 bases are TGTGCCAGCAGCTCCCGGGGGGGGCACTCTGGAAACACCATATATTTT. Its protein is CASSSRGGHSGNTIYF.

This clone showed up just a few times. V is TRBV9 and J is TRBJ1-1, with D unclear. The CDR3 has 13 amino acids. Trimming removed 4 bases at V and 3 bases at J, with 10 bases between. Germline-derived CDR1 and CDR2 are SGDLS and YYNGEE. DNA for the CDR3: TGTGCCAGCAGCATGGATCGGGACACTGAAGCTTTCTTT. It translates to CASSMDRDTEAFF.

The chain carries TRBV21-1 and TRBJ1-5; the table gives TRBD1 as D, unverified against the DNA. TRBV21-1 is tagged as a pseudogene. This CDR3 is built from 15 residues. The CDR3 loop is CASSSKKGQLQPQHF. CDR3 nucleotide sequence: TGTGCCAGCAGCTCTAAGAAGGGACAGCTACAGCCCCAGCATTTT.

J is TRBJ2-7 and V is TRBV5-5; 7 bases agree with TRBD1. The CDR3 spans 14 residues. The V gene's germline CDR1 is SGHKS and CDR2 YYEKEE (reference sequence). With V trimmed by 4 bases and J by 6 bases, 10 bases remained unmatched. The CDR3 is CASSLKPGGTEQYF. CDR3 nucleotides: TGTGCCAGCAGCCTGAAACCAGGGGGAACCGAGCAGTACTTC. Full variable domain (rest looked up from reference TRBV5-5 and TRBJ2-7): DAGVTQSPTHLIKTRGQQVTLRCSPISGHKSVSWYQQVLGQGPQFIFQYYEKEERGRGNFPDRFSARQFPNYSSELNVNALLLGDSALYLCASSLKPGGTEQYFGPGTRLTVT.

The CDR3 bases are TGTGCCAGCAGCTTAGGGACAGGGATTGATCAGCCCCAGCATTTT. The encoded protein is CASSLGTGIDQPQHF. This chain connects TRBV7-2 to TRBJ1-5; 8 bases agree with TRBD1. With 1 base clipped from V and 5 bases from J, the junction kept 4 bases outside the gene matches. The CDR3 is 15 residues long. In germline, CDR1 is SGHTA, CDR2 FQGNSA.